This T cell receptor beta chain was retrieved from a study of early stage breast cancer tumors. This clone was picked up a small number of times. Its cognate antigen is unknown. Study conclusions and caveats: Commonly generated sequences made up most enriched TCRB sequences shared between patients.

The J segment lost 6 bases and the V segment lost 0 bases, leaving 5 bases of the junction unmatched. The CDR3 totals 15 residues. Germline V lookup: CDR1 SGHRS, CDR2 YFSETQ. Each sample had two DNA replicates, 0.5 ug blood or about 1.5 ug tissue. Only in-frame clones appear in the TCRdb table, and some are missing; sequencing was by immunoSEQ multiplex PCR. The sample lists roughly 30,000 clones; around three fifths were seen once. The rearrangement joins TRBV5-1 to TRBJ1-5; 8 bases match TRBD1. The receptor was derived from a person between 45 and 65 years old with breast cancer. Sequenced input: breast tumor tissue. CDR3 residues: CASSLAGGFGQPQHF. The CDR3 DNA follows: TGCGCCAGCAGCTTGGCAGGGGGCTTCGGTCAGCCCCAGCATTTT.